Presented here are 24 T cell receptor beta chains from one specimen sequenced in a study of blood T cell repertoires in COVID-19. Only in-frame clones appear in the TCRdb table, and some are missing; sequencing was by immunoSEQ multiplex PCR. This table has fewer than 650,000 clones, approximately 88% appearing once. Input material: peripheral blood. These receptors originate from a woman in her fifties or sixties with COVID-19, enrolled during active disease.

The chain recombines TRBV7-9 with TRBJ1-1, with a tentative D call TRBD1 (5 bases). Germline V gives CDR1 SEHNR, CDR2 FQNEAQ (reference sequence). The CDR3 length is 15 residues. V dropped 1 base and J dropped 1 base, with 10 bases sitting between them. CDR3 amino acids: CASSLVGAGNTEAFF. The CDR3 coding sequence is TGTGCCAGCAGCTTAGTAGGGGCAGGGAACACTGAAGCTTTCTTT.

The CDR3 nucleotides read TGTGCCAGTAGTATGAGGGTTACAGGGGGCTTACTCAATCAGCCCCAGCATTTT. It is translated as CASSMRVTGGLLNQPQHF. J is TRBJ1-5 and V is TRBV19; TRBD1 matches 9 bases. V lost 3 bases, J lost 3 bases, and 12 bases stayed unmatched. Germline CDR1 is LNHDA and CDR2 is SQIVND (reference sequence). The CDR3 loop spans 18 amino acids.

CDR3 in DNA: TGCGCCAGCAGCAGTCAAGGGGCGGTACCTGGCAATGAGCAGTTCTTC. Its protein is CASSSQGAVPGNEQFF. This chain joins TRBV5-1 and TRBJ2-1, with D perhaps matching TRBD1 (5 bases). V was clipped by 4 bases and J by 6 bases, with 20 bases between them. The CDR3 runs to 16 residues. CDR1 is SGHRS, CDR2 YFSETQ, per germline.

This clone has only one observation. The chain is built from TRBV6-4 and TRBJ1-3; D gene uncertain. The germline V gene has CDR1 MRHNA and CDR2 SNTAGT. CDR3 length: 16 amino acids. The V end was cut by 4 bases, the J end by 0 bases, with 13 bases between. CDR3 DNA: TGTGCCAGCAGTGGTACGAATACGGGCTCTGGAAACACCATATATTTT. Translated: CASSGTNTGSGNTIYF.

This clone was counted a single time. The chain uses TRBV6-5 and TRBJ2-7; 8 bases align to TRBD1. Looked up from germline, CDR1 is MNHEY and CDR2 is SVGAGI. CDR3 length equals 14 residues. With 2 bases clipped from V and 6 bases from J, the junction kept 6 bases outside the gene matches. The DNA of the CDR3 is TGTGCCAGCAGTTACGTCACAGGGGGGTTCGAGCAGTACTTC. Its translation: CASSYVTGGFEQYF.

The chain employs TRBV6-5 and TRBJ1-1, with a possible D match to TRBD1 (6 bases). V lost 5 bases and J 6 bases, leaving 19 bases between the germline ends. The length of the CDR3 is 15 residues. The germline V gene encodes CDR1 MNHEY and CDR2 SVGAGI. CDR3 in amino acids: CASSKTGLRSAEAFF. CDR3 bases: TGTGCCAGCAGTAAGACAGGCCTAAGGTCCGCTGAAGCTTTCTTT.

This chain links TRBV10-3 with TRBJ2-1; D is uncertain. The length of the CDR3 is 13 residues. From germline, CDR1 is ENHRY and CDR2 SYGVKD. V was shortened by 11 bases and J by 1 base, with 12 bases between the two germline ends. Here the CDR3 DNA reads TGTGCCTGCCAAACTCCGTCCTACAATGAGCAGTTCTTC. This translates into CACQTPSYNEQFF.

The chain joins TRBV7-8 to TRBJ2-5; the match to TRBD1 covers 7 bases. This CDR3 spans 15 amino acids. V was pared by 5 bases and J by 4 bases, with 10 bases of the junction left unmatched. Germline loops: CDR1 SGHVS, CDR2 FQNEAQ. In DNA, the CDR3 is TGTGCCAGCAGCCCCCCGGCAGGGGGATCAGAGACCCAGTACTTC. Translated, it gives CASSPPAGGSETQYF.

V gene TRBV2 combines with J gene TRBJ2-5, with 10 bases lining up with TRBD1. V shed 5 bases, J shed 4 bases, and the junction held 10 bases outside the gene matches. Germline CDR1 is SNHLY and CDR2 is FYNNEI. CDR3 size: 16 residues. The CDR3 here is CASSIGTGDRRETQYF. The CDR3 DNA reads TGTGCCAGCAGTATTGGGACAGGGGATAGGCGAGAGACCCAGTACTTC. Full variable domain (outside the CDR3, taken from reference TRBV2 and TRBJ2-5): EPEVTQTPSHQVTQMGQEVILRCVPISNHLYFYWYRQILGQKVEFLVSFYNNEISEKSEIFDDQFSVERPDGSNFTLKIRSTKLEDSAMYFCASSIGTGDRRETQYFGPGTRLLVL.

This chain uses TRBV13 with TRBJ1-1; 8 bases map to TRBD1. The CDR3 runs 15 residues. Germline CDR1 reads PRHDT; CDR2 reads FYEKMQ (reference sequence). V dropped 3 bases and J dropped 0; count of bases not matched to a gene: 3. Written as DNA, the CDR3 is TGTGCCAGCAGCTTGACAGGGGAGCTGAACACTGAAGCTTTCTTT. It translates to CASSLTGELNTEAFF.

The CDR3 here is CASSPRTSGGYHNEQFF. The DNA of the CDR3 is TGTGCCAGCAGTCCGCGGACTAGCGGGGGGTACCACAATGAGCAGTTCTTC. This rearrangement joins TRBV6-6 to TRBJ2-1, with TRBD2 identical over 14 bases. V was pared by 5 bases and J by 5 bases, with 8 bases of the junction left unmatched. The CDR3 covers 17 residues. Germline CDR1 is MNHNY and CDR2 is SVGAGI (reference sequence).

V usage is TRBV2 and J usage is TRBJ1-4; TRBD1 matches at 10 bases. The germline V gene encodes CDR1 SNHLY and CDR2 FYNNEI. After removal of 11 bases from V and 5 bases from J, the junction contained 11 bases not matched to a gene. The CDR3 loop spans 15 amino acids. As DNA, the CDR3 is TGTGCCTCCCAGGGTGTGGGACAGGGGAATGAAAAACTGTTTTTT. As protein: CASQGVGQGNEKLFF.

This chain connects TRBV30 to TRBJ2-2, with D possibly TRBD2 on 6 matching bases. The V gene's germline CDR1 is GTSNPN and CDR2 SVGIG (reference sequence). This CDR3 spans 12 amino acids. The germline V and J ends were trimmed by 5 bases and 5 bases, with 9 bases remaining between them. CDR3 coding DNA: TGTGCCTGGTTGCGGGGTACCGGGGAGCTGTTTTTT. Residues: CAWLRGTGELFF.

The chain combines TRBV7-9 with TRBJ2-7; D possibly corresponds to TRBD2 (6 bases). The V end lost 3 bases, the J end lost 2 bases, and 23 bases lay between the germline ends. Looked up from germline, CDR1 is SEHNR and CDR2 is FQNEAQ (reference sequence). This CDR3 contains 18 residues. The CDR3 is CASSFYYHPLGGPYEQYF. For the CDR3, the DNA is TGTGCCAGCAGCTTTTACTACCACCCGCTCGGGGGTCCCTACGAGCAGTACTTC.

The chain carries TRBV29-1 and TRBJ1-1; the match to TRBD1 covers 9 bases. The germline V gene has CDR1 SQVTM and CDR2 ANQGSEA. The V gene end was trimmed by 7 bases and the J gene end by 4 bases; junction bases not matched to a gene: 10. The CDR3 sequence is 14 residues long. The chain's CDR3 is CSGTTGGAGTEAFF. The CDR3 DNA follows: TGCAGCGGCACCACAGGGGGCGCGGGCACTGAAGCTTTCTTT. The full variable domain, rest sourced from reference TRBV29-1 and TRBJ1-1, is SAVISQKPSRDICQRGTSLTIQCQVDSQVTMMFWYRQQPGQSLTLIATANQGSEATYESGFVIDKFPISRPNLTFSTLTVSNMSPEDSSIYLCSGTTGGAGTEAFFGQGTRLTVV.

The chain uses TRBV5-6 and TRBJ1-1; 11 bases match TRBD1. This CDR3 has 16 residues. Looked up from germline, CDR1 is SGHDT and CDR2 is YYEEEE. The junction had 9 bases not matched to a gene; V was cut back by 4 bases and J by 4 bases. CDR3 sequence reads: CASSRWTGGRVTEAFF. CDR3 in DNA: TGTGCCAGCAGCCGCTGGACAGGGGGCCGAGTCACTGAAGCTTTCTTT.

In its sample, this clone was seen once. The chain recombines TRBV13 with TRBJ1-2; D may be TRBD1 (6 bases). This CDR3 has 19 residues. Germline assignment: CDR1 PRHDT and CDR2 FYEKMQ (reference sequence). Trimming removed 0 bases at V and 5 bases at J, with 25 bases between. This CDR3 reads CASSLGRGLEVPMRYGYTF. DNA for the CDR3: TGTGCCAGCAGCTTAGGGCGGGGGCTTGAGGTTCCGATGAGGTATGGCTACACCTTC.

This chain uses TRBV12-3 or TRBV12-4 with TRBJ1-1; D perhaps matches TRBD1 (5 bases). Between the trimmed V and J ends, which lost 10 bases and 5 bases, there was a span of 14 bases. The CDR3 runs to 12 residues. The CDR3 region has the DNA TGTGCCACCCTTATGGGGGGAACTGAAGCTTTCTTT. Encoded protein: CATLMGGTEAFF.

The chain has TRBV30 and TRBJ2-7; the D gene is possibly TRBD2 (6 bases). CDR1 is GTSNPN, CDR2 SVGIG, per germline (reference sequence). Trimming stripped 3 bases from V and 4 bases from J, with 13 bases between. The CDR3 extends over 13 amino acids. The CDR3 reads CAWSLLGTYEQYF. CDR3 DNA sequence: TGTGCCTGGAGCCTCCTAGGGACTTACGAGCAGTACTTC.

This chain links TRBV6-5 with TRBJ1-5; TRBD1 aligns across 8 bases. V lost 10 bases, J lost 1 base, and 6 bases stayed unmatched. The CDR3 loop spans 14 amino acids. Per germline, CDR1 MNHEY and CDR2 SVGAGI. The CDR3 loop reads CATLQGVSNQPQHF. In nucleotides, the CDR3 is TGTGCCACCTTACAGGGGGTGAGCAATCAGCCCCAGCATTTT.

About this clone: Given a much more abundant clone one base away, this may be a read error. The rearrangement joins TRBV6-5 to TRBJ2-5; 8 nucleotides match TRBD1. CDR3 length: 13 amino acids. V gave up 6 bases and J gave up 4 bases; unmatched junction bases: 4. Germline CDR1 reads MNHEY; CDR2 reads SVGAGI. This chain's CDR3 is CASSPDRGETQYF. DNA of the CDR3: TGTGCCAGCAGCCCCGACAGGGGAGAGACCCAGTACTTC.

The V and J genes are TRBV7-8 and TRBJ2-7; TRBD2 agrees at 8 bases. The CDR3 spans 14 residues. Losses at the gene ends were 10 bases for V and 2 bases for J; bases not matched to a gene: 10. Germline V gene lookup returns CDR1 SGHVS and CDR2 FQNEAQ. CDR3 sequence: CATRRAGGTYEQYF. The CDR3 DNA follows: TGTGCCACCCGAAGGGCGGGGGGAACCTACGAGCAGTACTTC.

The rearrangement uses TRBV6-4 and TRBJ2-2; D ambiguous. Germline-derived CDR1 and CDR2 are MRHNA and SNTAGT. Trimming took off 2 bases at V and 4 bases at J, with 8 bases between the two ends. CDR3 length: 14 residues. CDR3 in amino acids: CASSDGRATGELFF. The CDR3 DNA is TGTGCCAGCAGTGACGGGCGAGCCACCGGGGAGCTGTTTTTT.

The chain links TRBV2 to TRBJ2-1, with 10 positions matching TRBD2. With V trimmed by 3 bases and J by 8 bases, 7 bases remained unmatched. CDR3 length: 15 amino acids. Germline CDR1 is SNHLY and CDR2 is FYNNEI. CDR3 region: CASSDRSGGRDEQFF. DNA for the CDR3: TGTGCCAGCAGTGACCGTAGCGGGGGGCGCGATGAGCAGTTCTTC.